This record covers a single TCR beta chain. Its specificity is unknown. This entry belongs to a study of T cell repertoires in cytomegalovirus infection. Study overall: HLA-C-restricted CMV epitopes, recently identified, and well-studied HLA-B-restricted ones were used by the study. An indication of both CMV infection and matching HLA type came from public TCR beta signatures.

V lost 3 bases, J lost 3 bases, and 16 bases lay in between. Germline V CDR1 and CDR2: ENHRY, SYGVKD. The CDR3 has 16 amino acids. TCRdb reprocessed the reads with MiXCR, giving one entry per CDR3 protein. The sample records roughly 730,000 distinct CDR3 sequences, roughly 33% being singletons. This TCR was recovered from a human donor in good health (CMV status not recorded). Some clones in this sample may be carry-over from other donors' samples. The starting material was cultured PBMCs, obtained from culture after CMV antigen stimulation. The genes are TRBV10-3 and TRBJ2-3; possibly TRBD1 for D (6 bases). Here the CDR3 reads CAISESTGRRTDTQYF. CDR3 nucleotides: TGTGCCATCAGTGAATCCACAGGGAGACGGACAGATACGCAGTATTTT.